The clone carrying this TCR beta chain was found a few times. Antigen unknown. Among the donors, all were healthy bone marrow donors. The data belong to a study of cytomegalovirus exposure and HLA in healthy donors. Whole-study results and caveats: The study flagged about 160 TCR beta chains as cytomegalovirus-associated.

The V gene's germline CDR1 is SGHRS and CDR2 YFSETQ. The CDR3 length is 15 residues. The V and J ends lost 0 bases and 2 bases, in that order; junction bases with no gene match: 2. This PCR relied on a set of 60 Vbeta primers and 13 Jbeta primers. TCRdb's table, derived via immunoSEQ multiplex PCR, lists solely in-frame clones and lacks some. Here the sample spans about 130,000 clones, roughly four fifths being singletons. The chain employs TRBV5-1 and TRBJ2-5; 9 bases line up with TRBD1. The TCR originated in a woman aged 45 to 65 in good health and CMV-seronegative. Source material: PBMCs. Here the CDR3 reads CASSLAGQGQETQYF. The CDR3 coding sequence is TGCGCCAGCAGCTTGGCAGGACAGGGGCAAGAGACCCAGTACTTC.